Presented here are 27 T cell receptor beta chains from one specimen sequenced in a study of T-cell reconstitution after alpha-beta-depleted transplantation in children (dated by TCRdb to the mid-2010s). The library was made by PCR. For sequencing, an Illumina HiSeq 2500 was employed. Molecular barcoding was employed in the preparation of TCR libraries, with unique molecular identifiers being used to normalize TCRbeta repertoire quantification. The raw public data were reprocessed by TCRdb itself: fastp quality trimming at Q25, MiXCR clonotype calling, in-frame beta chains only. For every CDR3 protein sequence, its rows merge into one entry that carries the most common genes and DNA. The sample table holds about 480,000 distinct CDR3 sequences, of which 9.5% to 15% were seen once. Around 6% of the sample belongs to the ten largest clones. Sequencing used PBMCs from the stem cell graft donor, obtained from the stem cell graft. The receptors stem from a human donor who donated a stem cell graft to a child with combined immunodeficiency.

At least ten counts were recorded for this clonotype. CDR3 residues: CASSYSRTGFNYGYTF. The CDR3 DNA sequence: TGTGCCAGCAGTTACTCGAGGACAGGATTTAACTATGGCTACACCTTC. V and J are TRBV6-2 or TRBV6-3 and TRBJ1-2; 7 bases match TRBD1. The CDR3 loop spans 16 amino acids. V shed 0 bases and J 1 base; nucleotides not matched to a gene: 5. The V gene's germline CDR1 is MNHEY and CDR2 SVGEGT.

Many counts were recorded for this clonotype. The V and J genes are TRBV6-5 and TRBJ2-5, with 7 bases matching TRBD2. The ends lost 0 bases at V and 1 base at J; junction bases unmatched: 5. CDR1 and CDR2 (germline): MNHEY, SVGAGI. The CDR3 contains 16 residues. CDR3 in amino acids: CASSYSREGLQETQYF. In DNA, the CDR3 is TGTGCCAGCAGTTACTCGAGGGAGGGCCTCCAAGAGACCCAGTACTTC.

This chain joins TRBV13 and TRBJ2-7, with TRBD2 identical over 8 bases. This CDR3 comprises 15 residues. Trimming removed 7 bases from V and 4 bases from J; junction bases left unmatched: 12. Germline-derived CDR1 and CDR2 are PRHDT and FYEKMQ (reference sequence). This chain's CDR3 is CASTNLGTRRYEQYF. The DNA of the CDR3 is TGTGCCAGCACGAACCTCGGGACTAGGCGTTACGAGCAGTACTTC.

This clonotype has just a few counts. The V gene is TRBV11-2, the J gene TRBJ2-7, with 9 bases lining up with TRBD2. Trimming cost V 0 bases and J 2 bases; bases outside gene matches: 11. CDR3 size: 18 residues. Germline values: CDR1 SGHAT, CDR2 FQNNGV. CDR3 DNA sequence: TGTGCCAGCAGCTTAGATCGAGGTGGAGGACTAGCGCCCTACGAGCAGTACTTC. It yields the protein CASSLDRGGGLAPYEQYF.

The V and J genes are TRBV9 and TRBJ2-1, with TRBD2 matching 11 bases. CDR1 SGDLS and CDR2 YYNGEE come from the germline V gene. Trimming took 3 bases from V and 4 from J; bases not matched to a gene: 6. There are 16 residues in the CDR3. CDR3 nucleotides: TGTGCCAGCAGCGACCCGGGACTAGCGGAATACAATGAGCAGTTCTTC. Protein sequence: CASSDPGLAEYNEQFF.

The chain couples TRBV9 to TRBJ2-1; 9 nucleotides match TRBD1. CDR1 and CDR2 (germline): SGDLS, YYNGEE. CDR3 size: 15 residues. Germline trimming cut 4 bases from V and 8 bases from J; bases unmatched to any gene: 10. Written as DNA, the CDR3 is TGTGCCAGCAGCCCCCTGCCGGGACAGGGACATGAGCAGTTCTTC. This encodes CASSPLPGQGHEQFF. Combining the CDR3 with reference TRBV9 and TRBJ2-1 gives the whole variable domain DSGVTQTPKHLITATGQRVTLRCSPRSGDLSVYWYQQSLDQGLQFLIQYYNGEERAKGNILERFSAQQFPDLHSELNLSSLELGDSALYFCASSPLPGQGHEQFFGPGTRLTVL.

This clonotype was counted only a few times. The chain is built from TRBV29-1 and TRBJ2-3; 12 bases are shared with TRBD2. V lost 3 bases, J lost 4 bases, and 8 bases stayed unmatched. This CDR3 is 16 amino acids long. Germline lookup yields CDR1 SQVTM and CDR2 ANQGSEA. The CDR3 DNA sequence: TGCAGCGTTGAGCCGAGAGGACTAGCGGGGCCAGATACGCAGTATTTT. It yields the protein CSVEPRGLAGPDTQYF.

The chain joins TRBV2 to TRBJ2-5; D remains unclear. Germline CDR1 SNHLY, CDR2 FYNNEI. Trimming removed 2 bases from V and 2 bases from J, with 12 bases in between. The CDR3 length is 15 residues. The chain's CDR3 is CASSEMFGRQETQYF. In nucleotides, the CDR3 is TGTGCCAGCAGTGAAATGTTCGGACGGCAAGAGACCCAGTACTTC.

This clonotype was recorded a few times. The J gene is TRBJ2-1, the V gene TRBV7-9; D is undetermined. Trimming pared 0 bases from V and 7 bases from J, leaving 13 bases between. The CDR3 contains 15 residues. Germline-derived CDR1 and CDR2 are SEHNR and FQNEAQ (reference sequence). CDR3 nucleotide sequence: TGTGCCAGCAGCTTAGCGGGGTCCCTTGGGAATGAGCAGTTCTTC. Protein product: CASSLAGSLGNEQFF.

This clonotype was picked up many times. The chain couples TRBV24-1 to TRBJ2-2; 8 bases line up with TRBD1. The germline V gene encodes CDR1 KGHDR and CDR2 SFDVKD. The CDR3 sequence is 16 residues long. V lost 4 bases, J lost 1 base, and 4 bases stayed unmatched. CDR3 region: CATSEPDRGNTGELFF. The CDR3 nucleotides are TGTGCCACCAGTGAGCCCGACAGGGGGAACACCGGGGAGCTGTTTTTT.

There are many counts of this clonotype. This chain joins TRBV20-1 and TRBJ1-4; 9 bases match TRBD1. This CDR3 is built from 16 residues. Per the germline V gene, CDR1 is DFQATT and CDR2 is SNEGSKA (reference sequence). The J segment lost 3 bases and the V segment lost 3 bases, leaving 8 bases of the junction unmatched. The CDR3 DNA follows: TGCAGTGCTAGCAGGGGACAGGGTTCGGCTAATGAAAAACTGTTTTTT. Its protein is CSASRGQGSANEKLFF.

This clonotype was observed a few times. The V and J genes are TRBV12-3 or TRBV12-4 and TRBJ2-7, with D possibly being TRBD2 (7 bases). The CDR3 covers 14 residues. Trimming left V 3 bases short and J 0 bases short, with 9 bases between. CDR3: CASSLRGLSYEQYF. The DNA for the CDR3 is TGTGCCAGCAGTTTGCGGGGGCTCTCCTACGAGCAGTACTTC.

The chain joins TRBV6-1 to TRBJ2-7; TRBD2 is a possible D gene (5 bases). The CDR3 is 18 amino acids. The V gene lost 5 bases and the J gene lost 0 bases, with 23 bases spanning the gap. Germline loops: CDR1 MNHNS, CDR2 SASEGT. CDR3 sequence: CASSKRASASPISYEQYF. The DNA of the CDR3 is TGTGCCAGCAGTAAACGAGCGTCGGCTAGCCCGATCTCCTACGAGCAGTACTTC.

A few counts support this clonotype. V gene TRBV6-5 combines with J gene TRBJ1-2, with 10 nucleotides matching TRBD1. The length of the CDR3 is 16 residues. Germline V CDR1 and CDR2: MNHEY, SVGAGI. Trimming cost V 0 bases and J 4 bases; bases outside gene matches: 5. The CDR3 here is CASSYSRTGGTYGYTF. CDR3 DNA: TGTGCCAGCAGTTACTCGAGGACAGGGGGAACCTATGGCTACACCTTC.

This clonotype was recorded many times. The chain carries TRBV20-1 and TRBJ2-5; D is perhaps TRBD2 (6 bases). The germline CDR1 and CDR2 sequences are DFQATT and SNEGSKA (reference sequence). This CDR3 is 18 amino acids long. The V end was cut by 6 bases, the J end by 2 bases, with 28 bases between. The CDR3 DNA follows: TGCAGTGCGCTATCTACCGGCGGGACTCGTACCCTGCAAGAGACCCAGTACTTC. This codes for CSALSTGGTRTLQETQYF.

In DNA form, the CDR3 reads TGTGCCAGCAGATCTACAGGGGTTGGGGCCAACGTCCTGACTTTC. This gives the protein CASRSTGVGANVLTF. The chain links TRBV2 to TRBJ2-6; TRBD1 aligns across 7 bases. Trimming cost V 6 bases and J 3 bases; bases outside gene matches: 5. Germline CDR1 SNHLY, CDR2 FYNNEI. The CDR3 runs 15 residues.

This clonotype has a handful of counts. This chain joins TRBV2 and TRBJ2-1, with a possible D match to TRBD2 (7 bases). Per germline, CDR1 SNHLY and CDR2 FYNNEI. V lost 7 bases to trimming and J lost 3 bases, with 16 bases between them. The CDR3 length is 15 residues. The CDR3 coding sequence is TGTGCCAGCATGGGGGGAGGGGGGGGCTACAATGAGCAGTTCTTC. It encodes CASMGGGGGYNEQFF.

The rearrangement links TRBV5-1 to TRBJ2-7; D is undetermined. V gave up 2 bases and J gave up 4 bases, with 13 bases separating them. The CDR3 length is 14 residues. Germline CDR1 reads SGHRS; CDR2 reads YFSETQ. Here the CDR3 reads CASSLSPGSYEQYF. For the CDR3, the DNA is TGCGCCAGCAGCTTAAGTCCCGGGTCGTACGAGCAGTACTTC. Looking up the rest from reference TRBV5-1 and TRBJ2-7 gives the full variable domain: KAGVTQTPRYLIKTRGQQVTLSCSPISGHRSVSWYQQTPGQGLQFLFEYFSETQRNKGNFPGRFSGRQFSNSRSEMNVSTLELGDSALYLCASSLSPGSYEQYFGPGTRLTVT.

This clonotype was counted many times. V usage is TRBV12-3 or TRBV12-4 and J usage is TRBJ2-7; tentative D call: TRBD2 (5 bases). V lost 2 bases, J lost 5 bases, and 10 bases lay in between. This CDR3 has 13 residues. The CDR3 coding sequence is TGTGCCAGCAGTTTATGGACTCCTAACGAGCAGTACTTC. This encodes CASSLWTPNEQYF.

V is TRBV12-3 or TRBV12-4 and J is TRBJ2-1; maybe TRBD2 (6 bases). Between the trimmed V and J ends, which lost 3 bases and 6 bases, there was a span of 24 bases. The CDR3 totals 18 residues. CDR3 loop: CASSFGGARPRGVNEQFF. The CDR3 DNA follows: TGTGCCAGCAGTTTTGGAGGGGCCAGACCGAGAGGGGTCAATGAGCAGTTCTTC.

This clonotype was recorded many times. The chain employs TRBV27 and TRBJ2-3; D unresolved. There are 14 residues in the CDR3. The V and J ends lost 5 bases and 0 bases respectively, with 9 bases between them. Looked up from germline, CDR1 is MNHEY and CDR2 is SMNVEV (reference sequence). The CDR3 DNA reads TGTGCCAGCAGTCCGATCCCAAGCACAGATACGCAGTATTTT. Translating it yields CASSPIPSTDTQYF.

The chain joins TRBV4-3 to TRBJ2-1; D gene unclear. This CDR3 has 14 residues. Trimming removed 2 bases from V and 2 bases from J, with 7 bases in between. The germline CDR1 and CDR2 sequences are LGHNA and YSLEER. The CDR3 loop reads CASSQSLTYNEQFF. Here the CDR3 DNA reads TGCGCCAGCAGCCAAAGCCTAACCTACAATGAGCAGTTCTTC.

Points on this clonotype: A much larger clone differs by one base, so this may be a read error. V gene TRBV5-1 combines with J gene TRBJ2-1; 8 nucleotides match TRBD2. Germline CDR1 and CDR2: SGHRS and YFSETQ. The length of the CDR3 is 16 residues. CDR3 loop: CASGLGGKRGNNEQFF. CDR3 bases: TGCGCCAGCGGCTTGGGGGGAAAGCGGGGGAACAATGAGCAGTTCTTC.

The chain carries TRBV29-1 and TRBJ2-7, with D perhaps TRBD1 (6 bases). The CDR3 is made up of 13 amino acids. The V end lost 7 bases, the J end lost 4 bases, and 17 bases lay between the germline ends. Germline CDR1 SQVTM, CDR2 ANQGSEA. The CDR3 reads CSASGTRMYEQYF. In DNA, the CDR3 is TGCAGCGCGTCCGGGACACGGATGTACGAGCAGTACTTC.

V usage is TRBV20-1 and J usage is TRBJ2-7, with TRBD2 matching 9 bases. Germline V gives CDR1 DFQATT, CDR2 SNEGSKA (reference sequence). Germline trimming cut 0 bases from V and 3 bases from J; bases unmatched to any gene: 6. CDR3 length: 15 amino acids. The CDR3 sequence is CSARDPSGEFYEQYF. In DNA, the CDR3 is TGCAGTGCTAGAGATCCTAGCGGGGAGTTCTACGAGCAGTACTTC.

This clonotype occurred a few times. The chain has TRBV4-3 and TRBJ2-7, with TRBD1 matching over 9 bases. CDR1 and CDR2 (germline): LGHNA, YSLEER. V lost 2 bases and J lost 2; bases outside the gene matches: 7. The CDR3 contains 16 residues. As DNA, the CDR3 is TGCGCCAGCAGCCAAAATACAGGGGGCCAAACCTACGAGCAGTACTTC. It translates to CASSQNTGGQTYEQYF.

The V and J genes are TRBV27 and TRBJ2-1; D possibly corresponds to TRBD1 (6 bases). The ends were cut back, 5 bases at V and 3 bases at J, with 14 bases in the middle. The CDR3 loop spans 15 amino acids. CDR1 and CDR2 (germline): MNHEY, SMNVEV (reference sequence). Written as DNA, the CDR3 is TGTGCCAGCAGTCCTTTTAGGGGGATCTACAATGAGCAGTTCTTC. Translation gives CASSPFRGIYNEQFF.